The 28 T cell receptor beta chains below all came from one sample that was sequenced in a study of CD8+CD57+ T cells in acquired aplastic anemia. Individuals selected for sequencing had exhibited CD8+CD57+ cell expansion on flow cytometry. The use of genomic DNA as template underpinned the TCR beta VDJ and CDR3 profiling. TCRdb re-analysed the reads in MiXCR, keeping a single row per CDR3 protein. Counted here are hundreds of thousands of distinct CDR3 sequences, almost 50% occurring once; the ten biggest clones make up nearly 20%. The sequenced material came from sorted CD4+, CD8+, or CD8+CD57+ T cells (not recorded which) from PBMCs. The receptor set was obtained from a human donor with aplastic anemia.

The chain carries TRBV10-1 and TRBJ1-1; D gene unclear. Germline V gene data show CDR1 as WNHNN and CDR2 as SYGVQD (reference sequence). Trimming cost V 5 bases and J 6 bases, with 13 bases left between them. The CDR3 is 13 amino acids. The CDR3 nucleotides are TGCGCCAGCAGTTTGGGGAAGGACGCTGAAGCTTTCTTT. Protein product: CASSLGKDAEAFF.

In its sample, this clonotype was seen many times. The chain combines TRBV24-1 with TRBJ2-5; D gene ambiguous. Germline V CDR1 and CDR2: KGHDR, SFDVKD. The CDR3 sequence is 15 residues long. The germline V and J ends were trimmed by 7 bases and 1 base, with 15 bases remaining between them. CDR3 protein: CATSVVEVGQETQYF. As DNA, the CDR3 is TGTGCCACCAGCGTGGTTGAGGTTGGCCAAGAGACCCAGTACTTC.

The chain carries TRBV7-9 and TRBJ1-4, with no clear D. Germline V gives CDR1 SEHNR, CDR2 FQNEAQ (reference sequence). V gave up 1 base and J gave up 7 bases, with 7 bases separating them. The CDR3 totals 13 residues. DNA for the CDR3: TGTGCCAGCAGCTTAGGGGGATTTGAAAAACTGTTTTTT. Protein product: CASSLGGFEKLFF.

This clonotype occurred many times. The rearrangement joins TRBV2 to TRBJ2-5; possibly TRBD1 for D (6 bases). Germline V gives CDR1 SNHLY, CDR2 FYNNEI. Trimming took off 7 bases at V and 4 bases at J, with 13 bases between the two ends. The CDR3 covers 13 residues. The DNA of the CDR3 is TGTGCCAGCACATGGGGGCAGGTAGAGACCCAGTACTTC. Translating it yields CASTWGQVETQYF.

This clonotype has just one count. This chain uses TRBV19 with TRBJ2-3; 8 nucleotides agree with TRBD1. V shed 4 bases, J shed 11 bases, and the junction held 8 bases outside the gene matches. Germline CDR1 and CDR2: LNHDA and SQIVND (reference sequence). The CDR3 runs 13 residues. Written as DNA, the CDR3 is TGTGCCAGTAGTACGGACAGGGCACATGAGCAGTATTTT. Amino acids: CASSTDRAHEQYF.

The rearrangement links TRBV10-3 to TRBJ2-3; D is unresolved. The V gene's germline CDR1 is ENHRY and CDR2 SYGVKD. The V end lost 6 bases, the J end lost 3 bases, and 7 bases lay between the germline ends. This CDR3 has 12 residues. CDR3 region: CAIRAQTDTQYF. CDR3 nucleotides: TGTGCCATCAGGGCGCAGACAGATACGCAGTATTTT.

Concerning this clonotype: Germline and junction disagree at one end, which may indicate a read error. V is TRBV7-9 and J is TRBJ2-2, with D unclear. CDR1 SEHNR and CDR2 FQNEAQ come from the germline V gene (reference sequence). CDR3 length: 13 amino acids. CDR3 amino acids: CASNLGFPGELFF. DNA for the CDR3: TGTGCCAGCAACTTAGGGTTCCCCGGGGAGCTGTTTTTT.

This chain uses TRBV10-3 with TRBJ2-7; TRBD1 matches 10 bases. Germline values: CDR1 ENHRY, CDR2 SYGVKD. The CDR3 totals 15 residues. Germline trimming cut 6 bases from V and 2 bases from J; bases unmatched to any gene: 7. CDR3 bases: TGTGCCATCAGACCGCGAGGGACAGGGGCCTACGAGCAGTACTTC. As protein: CAIRPRGTGAYEQYF.

The table lists this clonotype with many counts. The V call is TRBV7-3, the J call TRBJ2-3, with 8 bases matching TRBD2. This CDR3 contains 16 residues. CDR1 is SGHTA and CDR2 is FQGTGA in the germline V gene. The V and J ends lost 4 bases and 2 bases, in that order; junction bases with no gene match: 8. The CDR3: CASSSRGGGPTDTQYF. As DNA, the CDR3 is TGTGCCAGCAGCTCTCGGGGGGGGGGCCCCACAGATACGCAGTATTTT.

A few counts support this clonotype. A read error may produce the germline difference seen at one junction end. The chain carries TRBV24-1 and TRBJ1-6, with D possibly TRBD1 on 6 matching bases. CDR1 and CDR2 (germline): KGHDR, SFDVKD. CDR3 length equals 16 residues. CDR3 in DNA: TGTGCCAGCAGTAGCCAGGGGAGCTCCTATAATTCACCCCTCCACTTT. It translates to CASSSQGSSYNSPLHF.

The table lists this clonotype with a few counts. The J gene is TRBJ2-7, the V gene TRBV18; TRBD1 matches at 7 bases. Germline values: CDR1 KGHSH, CDR2 LQKENI. The CDR3 contains 15 residues. J was trimmed by 2 bases and V by 6 bases; bases with no gene match: 10. The DNA of the CDR3 is TGTGCCAGCTCTTCCCGGGACAGCAACACCTACGAGCAGTACTTC. Its translation: CASSSRDSNTYEQYF.

This clonotype has just a few counts. This rearrangement joins TRBV28 to TRBJ1-1; 7 positions agree with TRBD1. The germline V gene encodes CDR1 MDHEN and CDR2 SYDVKM. This CDR3 region has 16 residues. The V gene end was trimmed by 6 bases and the J gene end by 1 base; junction bases not matched to a gene: 11. Here the CDR3 DNA reads TGTGCCAGCAGGGTTCAGGGAAGGACAGGGAACACTGAAGCTTTCTTT. Translation gives CASRVQGRTGNTEAFF.

In this sample, this clonotype turned up many times. The chain is built from TRBV7-2 and TRBJ1-4; D is undetermined. Germline lookup yields CDR1 SGHTA and CDR2 FQGNSA. V was trimmed by 5 bases and J by 6 bases, leaving 16 bases between them. This CDR3 spans 15 amino acids. The CDR3 nucleotides are TGTGCCAGCAGCCGGCCTCGGGTCGGGGATGAAAAACTGTTTTTT. Its translation: CASSRPRVGDEKLFF.

The chain has TRBV19 and TRBJ2-7; the match to TRBD2 covers 8 bases. This CDR3 region has 16 residues. CDR1 and CDR2 (germline): LNHDA, SQIVND (reference sequence). The junction had 13 bases not matched to a gene; V was cut back by 6 bases and J by 3 bases. In DNA form, the CDR3 reads TGTGCCAGTAGACTGGCGGGGGGCCACTCGGGCTACGAGCAGTACTTC. This codes for CASRLAGGHSGYEQYF.

In its sample, this clonotype was seen a few times. The genes are TRBV30 and TRBJ1-6; 8 positions match TRBD1. The CDR3 extends over 14 amino acids. CDR1 is GTSNPN and CDR2 is SVGIG in the germline V gene (reference sequence). Trimming cost V 5 bases and J 9 bases; bases outside gene matches: 9. The CDR3 reads CAWRSGTGLSPLHF. The CDR3, as DNA: TGTGCCTGGCGTTCCGGGACAGGCCTTTCACCCCTCCACTTT.

This clonotype was found a few times. This may come from a read error, since a much larger clone is one base off. V usage is TRBV5-1 and J usage is TRBJ2-5, with D tentatively TRBD1 (7 bases). The CDR3 covers 13 residues. The germline CDR1 and CDR2 sequences are SGHRS and YFSETQ. The CDR3 spells CVSSQGGQETQYF. The DNA for the CDR3 is TGCGTCAGCAGCCAGGGGGGACAAGAGACCCAGTACTTC.

The CDR3 reads CASSESRGSSGANVLTF. The CDR3 DNA reads TGCGCCAGCAGTGAGTCGAGAGGCAGCTCTGGGGCCAACGTCCTGACTTTC. The chain carries TRBV10-2 and TRBJ2-6; D remains ambiguous. The CDR3 has 17 residues. Germline V gene sequence: CDR1 WSHSY, CDR2 SAAADI. Between the trimmed V and J ends, which lost 0 bases and 0 bases, there was a span of 9 bases.

In this sample, this clonotype turned up many times. The chain combines TRBV6-5 with TRBJ2-1, with D possibly being TRBD2 (7 bases). Germline values: CDR1 MNHEY, CDR2 SVGAGI. V was clipped by 6 bases and J by 3 bases, with 12 bases between them. The CDR3 sequence is 14 residues long. CDR3: CASSPGGSYNEQFF. CDR3 nucleotides: TGTGCCAGCAGCCCGGGGGGCAGCTACAATGAGCAGTTCTTC.

With regard to this clonotype: Compared with germline, one end of the junction differs, possibly owing to a read error. The chain is built from TRBV5-1 and TRBJ1-2; tentative D call: TRBD1 (6 bases). CDR1 and CDR2 (germline): SGHRS, YFSETQ. CDR3 length: 15 residues. CDR3 loop: CASSPNEGANYGYTF. The CDR3 bases are TGTGCCAGCAGCCCAAATGAGGGGGCTAACTATGGCTACACCTTC. Complete variable domain (other parts from reference TRBV5-1 and TRBJ1-2): KAGVTQTPRYLIKTRGQQVTLSCSPISGHRSVSWYQQTPGQGLQFLFEYFSETQRNKGNFPGRFSGRQFSNSRSEMNVSTLELGDSALYLCASSPNEGANYGYTFGSGTRLTVV.

About this clonotype: At one of its ends the junction is not consistent with the germline gene, which may arise from a read error. Here the CDR3 reads CVSSPPAGDTDTQYF. The DNA for the CDR3 is TGCGTCAGCAGCCCGCCAGCAGGGGACACAGATACGCAGTATTTT. This rearrangement joins TRBV5-1 to TRBJ2-3, with D possibly being TRBD1 (6 bases). This CDR3 has 15 residues. CDR1 is SGHRS and CDR2 is YFSETQ in the germline V gene.

This clonotype was found many times. The CDR3 DNA reads as TGTGCCAGTAGTACCTTTGGGGTGGCCTCCTACGAGCAGTACTTC. Encoded protein: CASSTFGVASYEQYF. The chain employs TRBV19 and TRBJ2-7; D unresolved. CDR1 and CDR2 from the germline V gene are LNHDA and SQIVND (reference sequence). The CDR3 has 15 amino acids. V was shortened by 4 bases and J by 0 bases, with 13 bases between the two germline ends.

As concerns this clonotype: A read error is possible here, since a much larger clone lies one base away. J is TRBJ2-1 and V is TRBV5-1; D call uncertain. Germline V gene sequence: CDR1 SGHRS, CDR2 YFSETQ. There are 16 residues in the CDR3. CDR3 sequence reads: CASSPMQESSYNEQSF. The CDR3 nucleotides are TGCGCCAGCAGTCCCATGCAGGAGAGCTCCTACAATGAGCAGTCCTTC.

This clonotype has a single count. V usage is TRBV20-1 and J usage is TRBJ2-7; D is possibly TRBD2 (5 bases). CDR1 is DFQATT, CDR2 SNEGSKA, per germline (reference sequence). This CDR3 comprises 14 residues. Trimming left V 2 bases short and J 0 bases short, with 11 bases between. Here the CDR3 reads CSARRASLSYEQYF. Written as DNA, the CDR3 is TGCAGTGCTAGAAGGGCTAGCCTCTCCTACGAGCAGTACTTC.

In its sample, this clonotype was seen many times. The rearrangement links TRBV30 to TRBJ2-5, with a possible D match to TRBD1 (6 bases). This CDR3 has 14 residues. Trimming cost V 3 bases and J 1 base, with 12 bases left between them. In germline, CDR1 is GTSNPN, CDR2 SVGIG (reference sequence). CDR3 nucleotide sequence: TGTGCCTGGAGGGCCAAAGGGGGCCAAGAGACCCAGTACTTC. Its protein product is CAWRAKGGQETQYF. Full variable domain (outside the CDR3, taken from reference TRBV30 and TRBJ2-5): SQTIHQWPATLVQPVGSPLSLECTVEGTSNPNLYWYRQAAGRGLQLLFYSVGIGQISSEVPQNLSASRPQDRQFILSSKKLLLSDSGFYLCAWRAKGGQETQYFGPGTRLLVL.

In its sample, this clonotype was seen many times. V is TRBV20-1 and J is TRBJ1-2, with a possible D match to TRBD1 (6 bases). The V gene lost 0 bases and the J gene lost 3 bases, with 11 bases spanning the gap. This CDR3 has 14 residues. Looked up from germline, CDR1 is DFQATT and CDR2 is SNEGSKA (reference sequence). The CDR3: CSARERQGHYGYTF. The CDR3 region has the DNA TGCAGTGCTAGAGAACGTCAGGGGCACTATGGCTACACCTTC.

The chain combines TRBV7-2 with TRBJ2-2; a possible D gene is TRBD2 (6 bases). Trimming pared 0 bases from V and 5 bases from J, leaving 13 bases between. CDR1 and CDR2 from the germline V gene are SGHTA and FQGNSA. The CDR3 sequence is 16 residues long. For the CDR3, the DNA is TGTGCCAGCAGCTTAGCCGGGGGTGCTGTAACCGGGGAGCTGTTTTTT. It translates to CASSLAGGAVTGELFF.

The J gene is TRBJ2-7, the V gene TRBV25-1, with 8 bases fitting TRBD1. The trim removed 7 bases at V and 6 bases at J, leaving 8 bases unmatched. Germline V CDR1 and CDR2: MGHDK, SYGVNS. The CDR3 spans 13 residues. DNA for the CDR3: TGTGCCAGCATTCTTACAGGGGGACGCGAGCAGTACTTC. It translates to CASILTGGREQYF.

This chain uses TRBV6-4 with TRBJ2-1; D is uncertain. V was cut by 3 bases and J by 8 bases, with 17 bases left in between. Looked up from germline, CDR1 is MRHNA and CDR2 is SNTAGT. The CDR3 contains 15 residues. The CDR3 protein is CASSESMTPPDEQFF. The CDR3 bases are TGTGCCAGCAGTGAGTCGATGACGCCGCCGGATGAGCAGTTCTTC.